The 10 T cell receptor beta chains reported below all come from one sample, sequenced in a study of glioma-infiltrating T cells after dendritic cell vaccination. This table comes from immunoSEQ multiplex PCR, and its TCRdb copy is limited to in-frame clones, with some not included. The sample has 55,000 to 70,000 clones, roughly 80% seen once; the top ten hold 9.2%. The material sequenced was blood, taken before dendritic cell vaccination. The source is a human donor with glioblastoma.

Here the CDR3 reads CASGLPGVEQFF. CDR3 nucleotides: TGTGCTAGTGGTTTGCCAGGGGTCGAGCAGTTCTTC. V is TRBV12-5 and J is TRBJ2-1, with D perhaps matching TRBD1 (6 bases). Germline lookup yields CDR1 LGHNT and CDR2 FRNRAP. Trimming took off 2 bases at V and 10 bases at J, with 9 bases between the two ends. CDR3 length: 12 residues.

The V gene is TRBV6-1, the J gene TRBJ2-7; 7 nucleotides line up with TRBD1. The CDR3 has 16 amino acids. Germline CDR1 reads MNHNS; CDR2 reads SASEGT. Unmatched junction bases numbered 10, after V lost 0 bases and J lost 5 bases. The DNA of the CDR3 is TGTGCCAGCAGTGAAGCTAGGGCAGGGGGTTGGAACGAGCAGTACTTC. This codes for CASSEARAGGWNEQYF.

DNA for the CDR3: TGTGCCAGCTCAGGGGGGGCCTGGGATACGCAGTATTTT. Translation: CASSGGAWDTQYF. This sequence joins TRBV18 and TRBJ2-3, with D perhaps matching TRBD2 (7 bases). V lost 5 bases and J 6 bases, leaving 12 bases between the germline ends. This CDR3 has 13 amino acids. Germline V gene lookup returns CDR1 KGHSH and CDR2 LQKENI. The full variable domain, rest sourced from reference TRBV18 and TRBJ2-3, is NAGVMQNPRHLVRRRGQEARLRCSPMKGHSHVYWYRQLPEEGLKFMVYLQKENIIDESGMPKERFSAEFPKEGPSILRIQQVVRGDSAAYFCASSGGAWDTQYFGPGTRLTVL.

This chain joins TRBV11-2 and TRBJ2-7; D possibly corresponds to TRBD1 (5 bases). Trimming cost V 1 base and J 0 bases, with 13 bases left between them. The CDR3 length is 16 residues. CDR1 is SGHAT, CDR2 FQNNGV, per germline. The CDR3 DNA reads as TGTGCCAGCAGCTTAGGTTTTCGACAGATCTCCTACGAGCAGTACTTC. It specifies CASSLGFRQISYEQYF. Full variable domain (outside the CDR3, taken from reference TRBV11-2 and TRBJ2-7): EAGVAQSPRYKIIEKRQSVAFWCNPISGHATLYWYQQILGQGPKLLIQFQNNGVVDDSQLPKDRFSAERLKGVDSTLKIQPAKLEDSAVYLCASSLGFRQISYEQYFGPGTRLTVT.

CDR3 region: CASSQDRGNQPQHF. CDR3 nucleotides: TGTGCCAGCAGCCAAGACAGGGGGAATCAGCCCCAGCATTTT. The gene calls are TRBV7-6 and TRBJ1-5; 9 bases are a match to TRBD1. This CDR3 is 14 amino acids long. The J segment lost 4 bases and the V segment lost 5 bases, leaving 3 bases of the junction unmatched. Germline CDR1 is SGHVS and CDR2 is FNYEAQ.

V gene TRBV13 combines with J gene TRBJ1-4, with D possibly matching TRBD1 (5 bases). V lost 2 bases and J 7 bases, leaving 11 bases between the germline ends. CDR1 and CDR2 (germline): PRHDT, FYEKMQ (reference sequence). The CDR3 runs 14 residues. The CDR3 region has the DNA TGTGCCAGCAGCTTAAGGCAGGGAGGTGAAAAACTGTTTTTT. Its protein is CASSLRQGGEKLFF. The full variable domain, completed using reference TRBV13 and TRBJ1-4, is AAGVIQSPRHLIKEKRETATLKCYPIPRHDTVYWYQQGPGQDPQFLISFYEKMQSDKGSIPDRFSAQQFSDYHSELNMSSLELGDSALYFCASSLRQGGEKLFFGSGTQLSVL.

The rearrangement joins TRBV6-7 to TRBJ1-1; 8 nucleotides align to TRBD1. TRBV6-7 is sorted into the ORF group, with uncertain function. The CDR3 is 14 amino acids. Germline trimming cut 5 bases from V and 9 bases from J; bases unmatched to any gene: 11. The CDR3 sequence: CASSPSSTGEQAFF. The CDR3 DNA is TGTGCCAGCAGTCCATCTTCGACAGGGGAACAAGCTTTCTTT.

The chain carries TRBV29-1 and TRBJ1-1; D is possibly TRBD1 (5 bases). CDR1 is SQVTM, CDR2 ANQGSEA, per germline. The CDR3 runs to 13 residues. The ends were cut back, 6 bases at V and 5 bases at J, with 16 bases in the middle. CDR3 residues: CSVARGGDTEAFF. CDR3 nucleotide sequence: TGCAGCGTCGCTCGGGGGGGGGATACTGAAGCTTTCTTT.

The chain uses TRBV2 and TRBJ1-1, with TRBD1 identical over 8 bases. The J segment lost 1 base and the V segment lost 4 bases, leaving 8 bases of the junction unmatched. CDR1 is SNHLY, CDR2 FYNNEI, per germline. CDR3 size: 16 residues. CDR3 region: CASSATRGTGNTEAFF. CDR3 nucleotides: TGTGCCAGCAGTGCAACAAGGGGGACAGGGAACACTGAAGCTTTCTTT.

This sequence joins TRBV19 and TRBJ2-7, with D tentatively TRBD2 (5 bases). This CDR3 is 13 amino acids long. Germline V CDR1 and CDR2: LNHDA, SQIVND (reference sequence). V was pared by 3 bases and J by 5 bases, with 11 bases between. This CDR3 is CASSIFRGNEQYF. Here the CDR3 DNA reads TGTGCCAGTAGTATCTTCCGAGGGAACGAGCAGTACTTC.